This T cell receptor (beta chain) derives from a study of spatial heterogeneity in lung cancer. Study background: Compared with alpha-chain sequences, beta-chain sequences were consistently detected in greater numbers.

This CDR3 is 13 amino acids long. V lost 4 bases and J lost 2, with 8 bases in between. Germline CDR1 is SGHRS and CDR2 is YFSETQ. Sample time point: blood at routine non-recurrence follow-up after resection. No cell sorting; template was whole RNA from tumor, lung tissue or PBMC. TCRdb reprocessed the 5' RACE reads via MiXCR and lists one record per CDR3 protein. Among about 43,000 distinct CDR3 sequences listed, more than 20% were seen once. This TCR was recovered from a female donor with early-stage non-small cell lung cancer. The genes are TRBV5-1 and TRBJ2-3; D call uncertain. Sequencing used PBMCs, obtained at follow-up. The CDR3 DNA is TGCGCCAGCAGCACCCAGGCCACAGATACGCAGTATTTT. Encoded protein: CASSTQATDTQYF.